This T cell receptor (beta chain) is from a study of blood T cell repertoires in COVID-19. Study summary: COVID-19 samples, acute and convalescent, were from the United States, Italy and Spain. PBMCs, B-cell-depleted T cells, or T cells provided the cDNA or gDNA that made up the material.

Recruitment covered roughly 24 US areas and drew participants whose ages spanned about 18 to 100 years. The data were produced by immunoSEQ multiplex PCR, yet TCRdb's version contains in-frame clones alone and is incomplete. This sample has around 230,000 clones, with roughly 87% found just once. V was clipped by 5 bases and J by 5 bases, with 18 bases between them. Germline V gives CDR1 MDHEN, CDR2 SYDVKM. The CDR3 runs 15 residues. This TCR came from a man younger than 35 with acute COVID-19. The chain is built from TRBV28 and TRBJ1-2; D unclear. Sample: PBMCs or T cells enriched from blood (not recorded which). The CDR3 bases are TGTGCCAGCAGTACCCGGGGAGGATCCGGGTATGGCTACACCTTC. As protein: CASSTRGGSGYGYTF.